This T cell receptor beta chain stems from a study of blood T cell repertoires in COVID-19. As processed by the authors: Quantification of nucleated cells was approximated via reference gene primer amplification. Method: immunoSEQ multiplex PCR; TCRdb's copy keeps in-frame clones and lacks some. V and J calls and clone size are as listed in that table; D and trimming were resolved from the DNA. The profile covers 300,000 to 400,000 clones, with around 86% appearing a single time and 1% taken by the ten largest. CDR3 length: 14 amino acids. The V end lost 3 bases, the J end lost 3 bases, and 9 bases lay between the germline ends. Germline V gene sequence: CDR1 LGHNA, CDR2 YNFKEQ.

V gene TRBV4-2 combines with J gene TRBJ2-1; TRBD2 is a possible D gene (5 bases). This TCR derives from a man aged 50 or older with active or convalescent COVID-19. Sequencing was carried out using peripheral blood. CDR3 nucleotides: TGTGCCAGCAGCCATCCGGGGAGCTACAATGAGCAGTTCTTC. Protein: CASSHPGSYNEQFF.